This TCR beta chain was retrieved from a study of blood T cell repertoires in COVID-19. Across the study: The analysed material was cDNA or gDNA that came from T cells, B-cell-depleted T cells, or PBMCs.

Per the original methods: Cell counts per sample came from amplifying reference gene primers. Clones were sequenced by immunoSEQ multiplex PCR, and TCRdb holds only the in-frame ones, with some missing. V, J and clone size were drawn from that table, and D and trimming were deduced from the DNA. The data hold fewer than 350,000 clones, with about 93% observed a single time. Seattle cases were enrolled at active infection and followed longitudinally. Specimen: peripheral blood. The clonotype originates from a woman aged 25 to 39 with COVID-19, enrolled during active disease.

The CDR3 loop reads CASSARTGGGNQPQHF. The CDR3 coding sequence is TGTGCCAGCAGTGCCCGGACAGGGGGTGGCAATCAGCCCCAGCATTTT. The rearrangement uses TRBV28 and TRBJ1-5, with 10 bases matching TRBD1. V was clipped by 5 bases and J by 2 bases; unmatched bases: 6. Germline CDR1 and CDR2: MDHEN and SYDVKM. This CDR3 has 16 amino acids.